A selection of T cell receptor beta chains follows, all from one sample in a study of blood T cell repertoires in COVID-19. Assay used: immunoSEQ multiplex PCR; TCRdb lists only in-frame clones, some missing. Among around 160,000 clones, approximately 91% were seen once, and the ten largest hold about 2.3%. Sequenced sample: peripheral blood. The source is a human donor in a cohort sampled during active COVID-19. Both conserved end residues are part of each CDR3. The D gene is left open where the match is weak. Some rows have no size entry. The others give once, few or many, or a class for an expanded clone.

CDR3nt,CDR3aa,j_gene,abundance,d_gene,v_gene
TGTGCCAGCAGTCAATCCGGACAGGGGAAACAGTTCTTC,CASSQSGQGKQFF,TRBJ2-1,-,TRBD1,TRBV6-2/TRBV6-3
TGCAGCGTTGAAGGGAGGGCCATTGAAGCTTTCTTT,CSVEGRAIEAFF,TRBJ1-1,once,-,TRBV29-1
TGTGCCAGCAAGGAGGGACTAGCGGGGGGAAGTGAGCAGTTCTTC,CASKEGLAGGSEQFF,TRBJ2-1,-,TRBD2,TRBV2
TGTGCCAGCAGTTACGCGACTAGCGCCATTTGGAATGAGCAGTTCTTC,CASSYATSAIWNEQFF,TRBJ2-1,once,TRBD2,TRBV6-5
TGTGCCAGCAGCTCACCGGGACAGGTCTCTGGGGCCAACGTCCTGACTTTC,CASSSPGQVSGANVLTF,TRBJ2-6,-,TRBD1,TRBV7-9
TGTGCCACCAGCAGACGCAGGGGGCGAGGAACAGATACGCAGTATTTT,CATSRRRGRGTDTQYF,TRBJ2-3,-,TRBD1,TRBV15
TGTGCTAGCCAAGATCTACAGGGTCTCGGGGAGCTGTTTTTT,CASQDLQGLGELFF,TRBJ2-2,few,-,TRBV7-7
TGTGCCAGCAGTCCGCAGGGGGCGAATCAGCCCCAGCATTTT,CASSPQGANQPQHF,TRBJ1-5,-,TRBD1,TRBV6-5
TGCAGCGTTGAATACGGAGATACGCAGTATTTT,CSVEYGDTQYF,TRBJ2-3,-,-,TRBV29-1
TGTGCCAGCAGCCGGGGGACGCCCCTAAATGAGCAGTTCTTC,CASSRGTPLNEQFF,TRBJ2-1,-,-,TRBV6-5
TGTGCCAGTAGTATGGGCCAACAGCCCCAGCATTTT,CASSMGQQPQHF,TRBJ1-5,-,-,TRBV19
TGTGCCTGGAGCCGGGACAGGATTCCCAACGAGCAGTACTTC,CAWSRDRIPNEQYF,TRBJ2-7,-,TRBD1,TRBV30
TGTGCCAGCAGCACGGTCCTACAGGGCTACGAGCAGTACTTC,CASSTVLQGYEQYF,TRBJ2-7,-,-,TRBV11-2
TGTGCCAGCAGCCTCGTCGGGTTTGAGCAGTTCTTC,CASSLVGFEQFF,TRBJ2-1,-,-,TRBV2
TGTGCCAGCAGCCAAGATCGACAGGGGTTCCAGCCCCAGCATTTT,CASSQDRQGFQPQHF,TRBJ1-5,-,TRBD1,TRBV4-2
TGCAGTGCTAGAGCAGACACTGAAGCTTTCTTT,CSARADTEAFF,TRBJ1-1,-,-,TRBV20-1
TGCGCCAGCAGCCAAGTGGGGGCGAACACTGAAGCTTTCTTT,CASSQVGANTEAFF,TRBJ1-1,-,-,TRBV4-3
TGTGCCAGCAGTCGACAGGATCGTTATTCACCCCTCCACTTT,CASSRQDRYSPLHF,TRBJ1-6,-,-,TRBV6-6
TGCGCCAGCAGCTCGGGACTAGCGGACAGCACAGATACGCAGTATTTT,CASSSGLADSTDTQYF,TRBJ2-3,-,TRBD2,TRBV5-1
TGCGCCAGCAGCCAAGCCCGGACTAGCGGGAGGAGCTCCTACAATGAGCAGTTCTTC,CASSQARTSGRSSYNEQFF,TRBJ2-1,-,TRBD2,TRBV4-1
TGTGCCAGCAGCCCGCGGACTAGCAACGAAAAAAACATTCAGTACTTC,CASSPRTSNEKNIQYF,TRBJ2-4,-,TRBD2,TRBV7-2
TGTGCCAGCAGCTTACCTAGGACTAGCGGGAGAGGTAATGAGCAGTTCTTC,CASSLPRTSGRGNEQFF,TRBJ2-1,-,TRBD2,TRBV7-8
TGTGCCAGCAAGTCGGGAGTGGAGGCTGAGCAGTTCTTC,CASKSGVEAEQFF,TRBJ2-1,-,-,TRBV25-1
TGTGCCATCAGTGACTCCTCCTACGAGCAGTACTTC,CAISDSSYEQYF,TRBJ2-7,-,-,TRBV10-3
TGTGCCAGTAGTATGGAGGCGGGACAGGAGTATGGCTACACCTTC,CASSMEAGQEYGYTF,TRBJ1-2,-,TRBD1,TRBV19
TGCGCCAGCAGCTTTTACAGGGCTTCCTATAATTCACCCCTCCACTTT,CASSFYRASYNSPLHF,TRBJ1-6,-,-,TRBV5-1
TGTGCCAGCAGTTACACCGGACACTCCAATGGCTACACCTTC,CASSYTGHSNGYTF,TRBJ1-2,-,-,TRBV6-5
TGTGCCAGCAGCTTAACGGGGACACCGAACACTGAAGCTTTCTTT,CASSLTGTPNTEAFF,TRBJ1-1,-,-,TRBV7-3
TGTGCCAGCAGTTACTCGATTAACGGTGAAATTGAGGAAAAACTGTTTTTT,CASSYSINGEIEEKLFF,TRBJ1-4,-,-,TRBV6-2/TRBV6-3
TGCGCCAGCAGCCTCCAGGGGTTCGATGAAAAACTGTTTTTT,CASSLQGFDEKLFF,TRBJ1-4,-,-,TRBV4-1